This entry concerns a single T cell receptor (beta chain). This clonotype was detected ten times or more. Its antigen specificity is not known. Base qualities are not provided; no much larger clone lies one nucleotide away. Libraries were made using PCR. Instrument used: Illumina HiSeq 2500. TCR library preparation used molecular barcoding, with unique molecular identifiers applied to normalize quantification of the TCRbeta repertoire. The public sequencing data were trimmed at Q25 with fastp and processed into clonotypes with MiXCR by TCRdb, which kept only in-frame beta chains. When rows share a CDR3 protein, they turn into one entry using the most common DNA and genes. Within this sample are some 180,000 distinct CDR3 sequences, with 6.6% of them counted one time only. About 5.9% of the sample rests with the top ten. V lost 1 base and J lost 3 bases; the stretch between them is 16 bases long. Based on the germline V gene, the CDR1 and CDR2 sequences are MNHNS and SASEGT. The CDR3 contains 16 residues, cysteine and phenylalanine counted. The CDR3 DNA has 48 bases and is translated from base 1.

This entry is derived from a study of T-cell reconstitution after alpha-beta-depleted transplantation in children (dated by TCRdb to between 2015 and 2016). For the wider study: The study quantitatively tracked T-cell immune reconstitution after TCRalphabeta/CD19-depleted allogeneic hematopoietic cell transplantation in children using TCR repertoire profiling.

The meaning of the sample's treatment or condition label: allogeneic hematopoietic cell transplantation with graft depleted of TCRalphabeta T cells and CD19 B cells. The transplant recipients were children given TCRalphabeta/CD19-depleted allogeneic hematopoietic cell grafts. Beyond this particular receptor, the publication reports: The high TCRbeta diversity at day 60 in some patients was ascribed to recipient T cells and intrathymic progenitors that had survived conditioning. Apparently early alphabetaT-cell count recovery about two months after transplant reportedly relied on only several hundred rapidly expanded clones derived from non-depleted graft cells. Over the following months the frequencies of hyperexpanded clones went down, and after one year T-cell counts and TCRbeta diversity were mostly credited to newly produced T cells.

The material was PBMCs, obtained before TCRalphabeta/CD19-depleted stem cell transplant. This TCR derives from a boy between 2 and 10 years old with acute lymphoblastic leukemia, due to receive a stem cell transplant. The rearrangement joined TRBV6-1 to TRBJ2-7, with the D gene uncertain. The bases are TGTGCCAGCAGTGAAGGCCGACCAAATACCCTCTACGAGCAGTACTTC. This gives the protein CASSEGRPNTLYEQYF.